Shown below are 15 T cell receptor beta chains from a single sample sequenced in a study of OX40 agonist ivuxolimab in advanced cancers. Measured with immunoSEQ multiplex PCR; TCRdb has only the in-frame clones, and not every one. Of more than 65,000 clones detected, 60% to 85% appear once; the ten largest clones hold under 2.5%. The sequencing here drew on CD4+ or CD8+ T cells sorted from blood, taken in a trial of the OX40 agonist ivuxolimab. The receptors come from an adult with an advanced solid tumor such as melanoma, head and neck, liver or kidney cancer.

In this sample, this clone turned up once. This chain joins TRBV27 and TRBJ2-7; D perhaps matches TRBD1 (6 bases). V was shortened by 6 bases and J by 4 bases, with 22 bases between the two germline ends. The CDR3 loop spans 16 amino acids. The V gene's germline CDR1 is MNHEY and CDR2 SMNVEV (reference sequence). CDR3 sequence (DNA): TGTGCCAGCAGACGAATCGTTAACAGGGCTGGATACGAGCAGTACTTC. Translating it yields CASRRIVNRAGYEQYF.

V gene TRBV7-9 combines with J gene TRBJ1-1; D possibly corresponds to TRBD1 (6 bases). The CDR3 consists of 15 residues. Germline V CDR1 and CDR2: SEHNR, FQNEAQ (reference sequence). V was pared by 2 bases and J by 6 bases, with 16 bases between. This CDR3 is CASSLTLGGRAEAFF. The CDR3 nucleotides read TGTGCCAGCAGCTTAACCCTCGGGGGGCGGGCTGAAGCTTTCTTT.

The V call is TRBV7-6, the J call TRBJ2-7; D uncertain. The V gene's germline CDR1 is SGHVS and CDR2 FNYEAQ. Trimming removed 1 base from V and 5 bases from J, with 3 bases in between. The CDR3 sequence is 11 residues long. CDR3 residues: CASSLDDEQYF. The CDR3 bases are TGTGCCAGCAGCTTAGACGACGAGCAGTACTTC.

Notes on this clone: The junction and the germline gene differ at one end; a read error may be behind it. V gene TRBV7-2 combines with J gene TRBJ2-5; D is ambiguous. The CDR3 loop spans 14 amino acids. Germline V gene sequence: CDR1 SGHTA, CDR2 FQGNSA. The CDR3, as DNA: TGTGCCAGCAGCTTATCCAGGCCCCAAGGGACCCAGTACTTC. Its translation: CASSLSRPQGTQYF.

This clone was seen once. This chain joins TRBV9 and TRBJ1-2; 12 bases map to TRBD1. The CDR3 is 17 residues long. V shed 3 bases and J 2 bases; nucleotides not matched to a gene: 8. The germline V gene has CDR1 SGDLS and CDR2 YYNGEE. CDR3 sequence (DNA): TGTGCCAGCAGCGGGGGACAGGGGGCGAAGGTCAACTATGGCTACACCTTC. It translates to CASSGGQGAKVNYGYTF.

This clone was observed a handful of times. The chain uses TRBV10-2 and TRBJ2-5; no clear D. This CDR3 has 15 amino acids. The V gene lost 0 bases and the J gene lost 5 bases, with 13 bases spanning the gap. Germline loops: CDR1 WSHSY, CDR2 SAAADI. The CDR3 DNA is TGCGCCAGCAGTGAGTCGAGACCCCGGAGTGAGACCCAGTACTTC. As protein: CASSESRPRSETQYF.

This clone was seen only once. The chain couples TRBV30 to TRBJ1-4; tentatively, D is TRBD1 (5 bases). This CDR3 spans 14 amino acids. V was clipped by 1 base and J by 8 bases, with 14 bases between them. CDR1 is GTSNPN and CDR2 is SVGIG in the germline V gene (reference sequence). The CDR3 nucleotides are TGTGCCTGGAGTGCCGGGACTCGAGGGGAAAAACTGTTTTTT. Its translation: CAWSAGTRGEKLFF.

This clone was picked up one time. The junction departs from the called germline gene at one end, perhaps through a read error. This chain uses TRBV7-7 with TRBJ2-6, with TRBD1 matching 8 bases. The CDR3 is made up of 17 amino acids. Per germline, CDR1 SSHAT and CDR2 FNYEAQ (reference sequence). CDR3 nucleotides: TGTGCTAGCAGCTTAGGACAGGGAGCCTCTGGGGCCAACGTCCTGACTTTC. Its translation: CASSLGQGASGANVLTF.

V gene TRBV12-5 combines with J gene TRBJ2-2; D is possibly TRBD2 (5 bases). Germline assignment: CDR1 LGHNT and CDR2 FRNRAP. The V end lost 0 bases, the J end lost 0 bases, and 8 bases lay between the germline ends. This CDR3 contains 16 residues. CDR3 residues: CASGLVEGANTGELFF. The CDR3 DNA reads TGTGCTAGTGGTTTGGTAGAGGGAGCGAACACCGGGGAGCTGTTTTTT.

The V call is TRBV28, the J call TRBJ1-2; D remains unclear. The CDR3 contains 13 residues. CDR1 is MDHEN, CDR2 SYDVKM, per germline. The ends were cut back, 4 bases at V and 4 bases at J, with 10 bases in the middle. The CDR3 here is CASSSASLYGYTF. DNA for the CDR3: TGTGCCAGCAGTTCCGCCTCACTCTATGGCTACACCTTC.

The chain carries TRBV5-4 and TRBJ2-3; TRBD2 aligns across 8 bases. The length of the CDR3 is 16 residues. Germline V lookup: CDR1 SGHNT, CDR2 YYREEE (reference sequence). Trimming cost V 4 bases and J 0 bases; bases outside gene matches: 7. Here the CDR3 reads CASSQGLGQSTDTQYF. DNA of the CDR3: TGTGCCAGCAGCCAGGGACTAGGCCAGAGCACAGATACGCAGTATTTT.

The rearrangement uses TRBV10-1 and TRBJ2-3, with 12 bases lining up with TRBD2. Germline-derived CDR1 and CDR2 are WNHNN and SYGVQD (reference sequence). The trim removed 5 bases at V and 5 bases at J, leaving 5 bases unmatched. The CDR3 loop spans 15 amino acids. CDR3 amino acids: CASSHPGLAGDTQYF. The CDR3 bases are TGCGCCAGCAGTCATCCGGGACTAGCGGGAGATACGCAGTATTTT.

This chain uses TRBV5-4 with TRBJ2-1; D is ambiguous. The germline V and J ends were trimmed by 3 bases and 7 bases, with 20 bases remaining between them. From germline, CDR1 is SGHNT and CDR2 YYREEE (reference sequence). The CDR3 spans 16 residues. CDR3 region: CASSSPPTRAPNEQFF. CDR3 coding DNA: TGTGCCAGCAGCTCCCCACCAACCCGGGCCCCAAATGAGCAGTTCTTC.

This chain links TRBV6-5 with TRBJ2-5; 9 bases agree with TRBD2. J lost 1 base, V lost 5 bases, and 5 bases had no gene match. The CDR3 runs to 15 residues. Germline V gene sequence: CDR1 MNHEY, CDR2 SVGAGI. In nucleotides, the CDR3 is TGTGCCAGCAGTCCCGGACTAGCGCTCCAAGAGACCCAGTACTTC. Translation: CASSPGLALQETQYF.

This sequence joins TRBV12-5 and TRBJ2-1, with D possibly matching TRBD1 (6 bases). V lost 5 bases to trimming and J lost 3 bases, with 14 bases between them. Germline loops: CDR1 LGHNT, CDR2 FRNRAP. The CDR3 loop spans 15 amino acids. CDR3 sequence reads: CASGQDSSLYNEQFF. The CDR3 DNA sequence: TGTGCTAGTGGTCAGGACAGTAGCCTCTACAATGAGCAGTTCTTC.